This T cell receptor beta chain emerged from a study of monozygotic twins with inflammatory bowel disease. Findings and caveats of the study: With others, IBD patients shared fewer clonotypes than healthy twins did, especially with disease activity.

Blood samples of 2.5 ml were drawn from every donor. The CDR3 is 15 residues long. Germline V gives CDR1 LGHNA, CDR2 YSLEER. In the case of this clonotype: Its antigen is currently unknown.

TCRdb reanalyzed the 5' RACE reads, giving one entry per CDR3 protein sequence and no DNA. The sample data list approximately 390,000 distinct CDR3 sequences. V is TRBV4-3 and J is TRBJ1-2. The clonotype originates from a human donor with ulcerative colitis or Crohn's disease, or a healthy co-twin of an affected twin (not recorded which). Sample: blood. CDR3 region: CASSQDRRTNYGYTF.